Given below is one T cell receptor beta chain in context. Its specificity is not known. This entry is derived from a study of shared clonotypes between healthy human individuals. Overall study findings and caveats: An effect of sequencing depth on clonotype sharing among donors was expected.

This CDR3 comprises 20 residues. V lost 0 bases to trimming and J lost 6 bases, with 26 bases between them. CDR1 and CDR2 from the germline V gene are KGHSH and LQKENI. In the original analysis: Without quality scores, immunoSEQ junctional reads could not be filtered like full-length reads. Measured with immunoSEQ multiplex PCR; TCRdb has only the in-frame clones, and not every one. V and J calls and clone size are those listed in that table; D and trimming were worked out from the DNA. The sample lists over a million clones, around 97% occurring once. The sequenced material came from naive CD4+ T cells sorted from blood. The sample's subset: CD45RA+ positively selected. This TCR was recovered from a man younger than 40 in good health. V is TRBV18 and J is TRBJ2-2, with TRBD2 as a possible D gene (5 bases). CDR3 loop: CASSPPTRWVGRRGSGELFF. The CDR3 DNA reads as TGTGCCAGCTCACCACCGACGAGGTGGGTCGGACGGAGAGGGTCCGGGGAGCTGTTTTTT.